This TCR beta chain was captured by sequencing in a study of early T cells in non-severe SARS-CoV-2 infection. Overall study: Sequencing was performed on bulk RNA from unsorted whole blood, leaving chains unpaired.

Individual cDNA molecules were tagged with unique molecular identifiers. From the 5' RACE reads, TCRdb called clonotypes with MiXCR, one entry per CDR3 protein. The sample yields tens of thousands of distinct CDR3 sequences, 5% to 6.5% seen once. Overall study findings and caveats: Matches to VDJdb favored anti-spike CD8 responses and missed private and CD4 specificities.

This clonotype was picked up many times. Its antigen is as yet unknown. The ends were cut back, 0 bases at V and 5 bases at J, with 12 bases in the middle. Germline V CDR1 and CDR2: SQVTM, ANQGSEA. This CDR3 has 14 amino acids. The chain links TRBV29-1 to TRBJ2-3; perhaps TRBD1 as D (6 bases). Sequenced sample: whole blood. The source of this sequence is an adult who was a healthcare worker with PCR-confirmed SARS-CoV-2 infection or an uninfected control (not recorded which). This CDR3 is CSVEDQGRGDTQYF. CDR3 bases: TGCAGCGTTGAAGATCAGGGCAGGGGAGATACGCAGTATTTT.